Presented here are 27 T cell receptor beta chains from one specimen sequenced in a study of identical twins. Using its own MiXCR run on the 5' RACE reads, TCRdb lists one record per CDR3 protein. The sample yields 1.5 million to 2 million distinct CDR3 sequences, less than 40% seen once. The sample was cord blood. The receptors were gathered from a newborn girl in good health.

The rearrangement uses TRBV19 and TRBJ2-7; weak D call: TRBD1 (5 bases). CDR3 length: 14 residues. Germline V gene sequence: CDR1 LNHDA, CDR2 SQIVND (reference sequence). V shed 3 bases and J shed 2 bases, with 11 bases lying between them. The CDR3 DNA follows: TGTGCCAGTAGTATTGGGGCCGAGACCTACGAGCAGTACTTC. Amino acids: CASSIGAETYEQYF.

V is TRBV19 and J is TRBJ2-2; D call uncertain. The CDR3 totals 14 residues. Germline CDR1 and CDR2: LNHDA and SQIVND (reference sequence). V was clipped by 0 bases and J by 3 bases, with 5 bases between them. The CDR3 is CASSIELYTGELFF. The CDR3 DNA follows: TGTGCCAGTAGTATAGAACTCTACACCGGGGAGCTGTTTTTT.

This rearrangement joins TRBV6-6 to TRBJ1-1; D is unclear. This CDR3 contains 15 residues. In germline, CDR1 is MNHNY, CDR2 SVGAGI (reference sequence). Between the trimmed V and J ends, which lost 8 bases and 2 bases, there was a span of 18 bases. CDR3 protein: CASGPRAERNTEAFF. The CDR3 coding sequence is TGTGCCAGCGGACCTCGGGCGGAACGAAACACTGAAGCTTTCTTT.

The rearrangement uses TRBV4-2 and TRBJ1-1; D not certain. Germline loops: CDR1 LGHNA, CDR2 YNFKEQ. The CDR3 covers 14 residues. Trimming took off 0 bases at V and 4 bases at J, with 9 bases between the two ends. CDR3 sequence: CASSQDSLGTEAFF. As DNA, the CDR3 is TGTGCCAGCAGCCAAGACAGCCTGGGCACTGAAGCTTTCTTT.

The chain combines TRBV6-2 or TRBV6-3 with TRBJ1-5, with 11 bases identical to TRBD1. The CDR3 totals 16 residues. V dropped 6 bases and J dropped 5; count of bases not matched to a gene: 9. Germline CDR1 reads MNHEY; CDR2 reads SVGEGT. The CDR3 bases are TGTGCCAGCAGCCATCCGGGACAGGGGGGGCATCAGCCCCAGCATTTT. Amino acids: CASSHPGQGGHQPQHF.

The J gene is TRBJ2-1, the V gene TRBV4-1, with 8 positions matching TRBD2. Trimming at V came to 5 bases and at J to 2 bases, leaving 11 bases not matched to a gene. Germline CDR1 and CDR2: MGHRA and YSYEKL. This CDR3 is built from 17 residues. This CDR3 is CASSRTGGRSPYNEQFF. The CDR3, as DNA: TGCGCCAGCAGCAGAACGGGGGGGCGGTCCCCCTACAATGAGCAGTTCTTC.

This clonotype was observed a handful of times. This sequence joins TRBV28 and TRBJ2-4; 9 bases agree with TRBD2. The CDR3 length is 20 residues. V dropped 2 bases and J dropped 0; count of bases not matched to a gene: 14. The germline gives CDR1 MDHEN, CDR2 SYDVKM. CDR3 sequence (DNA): TGTGCCAGCAGTTTAATAAGAGCGGGAGGACCGGGTGGAGCCAAAAACATTCAGTACTTC. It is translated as CASSLIRAGGPGGAKNIQYF. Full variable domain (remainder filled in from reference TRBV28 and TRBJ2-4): DVKVTQSSRYLVKRTGEKVFLECVQDMDHENMFWYRQDPGLGLRLIYFSYDVKMKEKGDIPEGYSVSREKKERFSLILESASTNQTSMYLCASSLIRAGGPGGAKNIQYFGAGTRLSVL.

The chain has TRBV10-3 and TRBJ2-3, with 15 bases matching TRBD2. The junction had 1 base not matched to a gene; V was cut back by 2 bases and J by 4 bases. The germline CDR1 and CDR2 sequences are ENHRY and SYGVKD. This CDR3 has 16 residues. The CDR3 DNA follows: TGTGCCATCAGTGAGCGGACTAGCGGGGGGGCAGATACGCAGTATTTT. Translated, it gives CAISERTSGGADTQYF.

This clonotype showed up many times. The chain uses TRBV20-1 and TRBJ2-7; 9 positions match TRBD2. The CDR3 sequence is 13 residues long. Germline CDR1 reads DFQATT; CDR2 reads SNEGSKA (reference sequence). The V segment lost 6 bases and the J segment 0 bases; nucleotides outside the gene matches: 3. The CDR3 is CSASGGPSYEQYF. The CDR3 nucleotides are TGCAGTGCAAGCGGGGGGCCCTCCTACGAGCAGTACTTC.

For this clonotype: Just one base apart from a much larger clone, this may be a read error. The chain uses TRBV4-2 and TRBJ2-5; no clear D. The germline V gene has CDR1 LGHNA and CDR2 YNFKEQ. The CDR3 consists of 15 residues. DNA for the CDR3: TGTGCCGGCAGCCAAGATCCAGCTTTCCAAGAGACCCAGTACTTC. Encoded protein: CAGSQDPAFQETQYF.

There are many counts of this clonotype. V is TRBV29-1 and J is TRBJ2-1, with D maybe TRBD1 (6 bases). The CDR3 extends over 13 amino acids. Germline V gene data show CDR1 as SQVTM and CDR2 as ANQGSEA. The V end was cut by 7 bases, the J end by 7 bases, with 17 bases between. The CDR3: CSARPTGQNEQFF. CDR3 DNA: TGCAGCGCCAGGCCCACAGGGCAGAATGAGCAGTTCTTC.

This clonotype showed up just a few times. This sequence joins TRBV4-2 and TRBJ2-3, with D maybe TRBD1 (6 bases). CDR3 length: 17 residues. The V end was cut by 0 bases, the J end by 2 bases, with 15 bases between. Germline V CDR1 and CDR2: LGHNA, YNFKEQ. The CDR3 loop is CASSQDQLGTPTDTQYF. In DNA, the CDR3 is TGTGCCAGCAGCCAAGATCAATTGGGGACACCCACAGATACGCAGTATTTT.

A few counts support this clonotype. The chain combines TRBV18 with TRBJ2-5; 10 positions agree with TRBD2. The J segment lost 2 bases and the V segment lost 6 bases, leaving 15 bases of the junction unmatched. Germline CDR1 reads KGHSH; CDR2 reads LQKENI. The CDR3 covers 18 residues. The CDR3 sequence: CASSPGLAGATRQETQYF. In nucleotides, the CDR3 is TGTGCCAGCTCCCCAGGGCTAGCGGGGGCCACCCGTCAAGAGACCCAGTACTTC.

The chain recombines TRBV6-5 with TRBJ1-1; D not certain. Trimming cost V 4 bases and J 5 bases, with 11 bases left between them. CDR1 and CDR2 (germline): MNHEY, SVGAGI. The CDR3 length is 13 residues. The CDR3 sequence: CASSFGVDTEAFF. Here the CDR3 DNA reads TGTGCCAGCAGTTTCGGGGTGGATACTGAAGCTTTCTTT.

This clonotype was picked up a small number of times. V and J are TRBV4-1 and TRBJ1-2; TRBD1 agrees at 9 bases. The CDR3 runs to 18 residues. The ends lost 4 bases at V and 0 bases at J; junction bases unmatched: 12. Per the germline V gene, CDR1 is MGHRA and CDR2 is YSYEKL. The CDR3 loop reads CASSRVPGQGHPNYGYTF. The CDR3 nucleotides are TGCGCCAGCAGCCGCGTCCCGGGACAGGGACACCCTAACTATGGCTACACCTTC.

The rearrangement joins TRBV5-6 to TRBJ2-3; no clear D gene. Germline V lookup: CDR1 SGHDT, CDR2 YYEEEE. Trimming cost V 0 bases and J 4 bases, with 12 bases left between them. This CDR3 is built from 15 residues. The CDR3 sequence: CASSLDPNPPDTQYF. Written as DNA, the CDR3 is TGTGCCAGCAGCTTGGACCCGAACCCACCAGATACGCAGTATTTT.

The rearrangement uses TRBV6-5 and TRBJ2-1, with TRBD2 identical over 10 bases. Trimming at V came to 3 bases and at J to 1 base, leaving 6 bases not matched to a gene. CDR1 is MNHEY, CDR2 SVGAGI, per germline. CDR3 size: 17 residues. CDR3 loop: CASSYLPSGSSYNEQFF. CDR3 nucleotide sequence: TGTGCCAGCAGTTATCTCCCTAGCGGGAGTTCCTACAATGAGCAGTTCTTC.

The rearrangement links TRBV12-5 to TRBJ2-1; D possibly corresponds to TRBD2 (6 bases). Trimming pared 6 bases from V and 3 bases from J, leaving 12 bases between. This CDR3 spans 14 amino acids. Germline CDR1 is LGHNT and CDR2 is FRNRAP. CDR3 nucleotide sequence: TGTGCTAGTGGGCCGGGACTTATCTACAATGAGCAGTTCTTC. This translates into CASGPGLIYNEQFF. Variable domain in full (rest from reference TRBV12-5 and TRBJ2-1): DARVTQTPRHKVTEMGQEVTMRCQPILGHNTVFWYRQTMMQGLELLAYFRNRAPLDDSGMPKDRFSAEMPDATLATLKIQPSEPRDSAVYFCASGPGLIYNEQFFGPGTRLTVL.

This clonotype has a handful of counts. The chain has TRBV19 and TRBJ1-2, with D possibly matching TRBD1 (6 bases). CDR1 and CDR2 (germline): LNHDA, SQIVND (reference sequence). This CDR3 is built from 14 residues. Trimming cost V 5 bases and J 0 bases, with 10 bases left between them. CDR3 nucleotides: TGTGCCAGTAGTGCGGGACATACTAACTATGGCTACACCTTC. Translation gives CASSAGHTNYGYTF.

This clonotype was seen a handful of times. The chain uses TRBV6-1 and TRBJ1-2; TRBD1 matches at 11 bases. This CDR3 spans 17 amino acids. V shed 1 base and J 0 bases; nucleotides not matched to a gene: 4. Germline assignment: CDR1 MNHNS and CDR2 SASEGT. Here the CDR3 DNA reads TGTGCCAGCAGTGAAGGGACAGGGGGCTACGCTAACTATGGCTACACCTTC. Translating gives CASSEGTGGYANYGYTF.

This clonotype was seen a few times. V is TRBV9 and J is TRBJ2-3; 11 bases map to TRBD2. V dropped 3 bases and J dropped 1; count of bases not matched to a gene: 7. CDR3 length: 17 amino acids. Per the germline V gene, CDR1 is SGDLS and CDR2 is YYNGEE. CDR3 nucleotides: TGTGCCAGCAGCGAGGGTACTAGCGGGAGACGCACAGATACGCAGTATTTT. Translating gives CASSEGTSGRRTDTQYF.

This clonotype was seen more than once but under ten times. As DNA, the CDR3 is TGTGCCAGCAGTTACTCGAAGGCAGGGGGCTCAACTAATGAAAAACTGTTTTTT. Its protein product is CASSYSKAGGSTNEKLFF. This rearrangement joins TRBV6-5 to TRBJ1-4; 8 bases fit TRBD1. V was clipped by 0 bases and J by 0 bases; unmatched bases: 6. Germline values: CDR1 MNHEY, CDR2 SVGAGI. CDR3 length: 18 amino acids.

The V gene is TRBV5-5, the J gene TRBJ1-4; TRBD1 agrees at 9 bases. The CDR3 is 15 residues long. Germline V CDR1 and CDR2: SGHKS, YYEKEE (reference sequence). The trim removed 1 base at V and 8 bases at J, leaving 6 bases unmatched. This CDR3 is CASSLQDRGGEKLFF. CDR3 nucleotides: TGTGCCAGCAGCTTGCAGGACAGGGGCGGAGAAAAACTGTTTTTT.

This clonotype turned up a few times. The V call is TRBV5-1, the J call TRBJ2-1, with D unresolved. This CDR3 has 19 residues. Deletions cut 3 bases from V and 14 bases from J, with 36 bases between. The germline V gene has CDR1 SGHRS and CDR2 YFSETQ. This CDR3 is CASSSGFSLRTIGRAVEFF. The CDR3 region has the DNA TGCGCCAGCAGCTCCGGCTTTTCTCTACGGACGATTGGACGAGCCGTCGAGTTCTTC.

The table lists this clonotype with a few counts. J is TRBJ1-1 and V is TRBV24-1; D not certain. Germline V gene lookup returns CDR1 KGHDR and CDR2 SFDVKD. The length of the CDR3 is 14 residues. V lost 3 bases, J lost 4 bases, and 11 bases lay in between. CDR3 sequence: CATSDQKKSTEAFF. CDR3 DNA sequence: TGTGCCACCAGTGATCAAAAGAAATCCACTGAAGCTTTCTTT.

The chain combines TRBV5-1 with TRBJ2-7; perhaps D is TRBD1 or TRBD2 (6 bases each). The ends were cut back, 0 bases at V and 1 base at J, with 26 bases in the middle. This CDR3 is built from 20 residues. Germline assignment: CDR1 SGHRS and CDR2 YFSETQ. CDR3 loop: CASSLVTGTEAGLTSYEQYF. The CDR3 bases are TGCGCCAGCAGCTTGGTTACAGGGACTGAAGCAGGGCTTACATCCTACGAGCAGTACTTC.

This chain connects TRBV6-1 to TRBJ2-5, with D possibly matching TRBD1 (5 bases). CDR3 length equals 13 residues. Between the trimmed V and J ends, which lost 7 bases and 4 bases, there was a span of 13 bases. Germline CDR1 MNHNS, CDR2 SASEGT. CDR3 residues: CASTTTGRETQYF. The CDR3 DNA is TGTGCCAGCACCACCACAGGTCGAGAGACCCAGTACTTC.